These T cell receptor beta chains were read from a single sample in a study of cytomegalovirus exposure and HLA in healthy donors. TCRdb keeps only in-frame clones here, not all; method: immunoSEQ multiplex PCR. The table includes 120,000 or so clones, roughly 17% detected once. The source material was PBMCs. The receptors were gathered from a female donor in good health and CMV-seropositive. CDR3s leave out the opening cysteine and the closing phenylalanine or tryptophan.

J: TRBJ2-7; V: TRBV11-2; CDR3: ASSWAGEIGGSEQY
J: TRBJ1-2; V: TRBV9; CDR3: ASSGQTWDRHNYGYT
J: TRBJ1-1; V: TRBV29-1; CDR3: SVTLTGLNTEAF
J: TRBJ2-7; V: TRBV7-8; CDR3: ASSLHGSLAYEQY
J: TRBJ2-1; V: TRBV27; CDR3: ASSFRTSGGSEQF
J: TRBJ2-5; V: TRBV4-3; CDR3: ASSQTTSGIETQY
J: TRBJ1-2; V: TRBV6-5; CDR3: ASSDRDRGYT
J: TRBJ2-3; V: TRBV7-2; CDR3: ASSVRGSTDTQY
J: TRBJ1-1; V: TRBV7-9; CDR3: ASSSQGNTEAF
J: TRBJ1-2; V: TRBV2; CDR3: ASSAPRGGYGYT
J: TRBJ1-2; V: TRBV10-3; CDR3: ATLPGQALLGINYGYT
J: TRBJ1-1; V: TRBV5-5; CDR3: ASRRQENTEAF
J: TRBJ2-7; V: TRBV5-1; CDR3: ASSGSPRGNYEQY
J: TRBJ2-7; V: TRBV27; CDR3: ASSSVTSGGSVEQY
J: TRBJ2-7; V: TRBV30; CDR3: AGKRTGHSYEQY
J: TRBJ2-5; V: TRBV29-1; CDR3: SVAGQGAGWEETQY
J: TRBJ2-1; V: TRBV29-1; CDR3: SVGSRGSYNEQF
J: TRBJ2-3; V: TRBV4-3; CDR3: ASSLRRLEGTDTQY
J: TRBJ2-3; V: TRBV7-3; CDR3: ASSRLAGANTDTQY
J: TRBJ2-7; V: TRBV27; CDR3: ASSTFSMGLDEQY
J: TRBJ2-1; V: TRBV5-1; CDR3: ASSLGAAQEVEQF
J: TRBJ1-5; V: TRBV6-5; CDR3: ASSQWGPDNQPQH
J: TRBJ2-1; V: TRBV7-9; CDR3: ASSLGPRSSEQF
J: TRBJ2-7; V: TRBV12-5; CDR3: ASGSRDRAIYEQY
J: TRBJ1-5; V: TRBV28; CDR3: ATNSVGLQPQH
J: TRBJ1-2; V: TRBV28; CDR3: ASSRTVYGYT
J: TRBJ1-4; V: TRBV27; CDR3: ASSLAGYEKLF
J: TRBJ1-4; V: TRBV4-3; CDR3: ASSQGIRGNEKLF
J: TRBJ1-2; V: TRBV7-8; CDR3: ASSLASGRTYGYT
J: TRBJ1-2; V: TRBV4-3; CDR3: ASSPTGATNYGYT
J: TRBJ2-2; V: TRBV4-2; CDR3: ASSQELAGDSNTGELF
J: TRBJ2-3; V: TRBV5-8; CDR3: ASSSRTSGRVLIYDTQY
J: TRBJ1-6; V: TRBV2; CDR3: ASSPGTGGTASPLH
J: TRBJ2-1; V: TRBV5-8; CDR3: ASSLERTSGTGEQF
J: TRBJ2-1; V: TRBV11-2; CDR3: ASSHRGLAGEGNEQF
J: TRBJ2-2; V: TRBV29-1; CDR3: SVCRGWSTGELF
J: TRBJ2-3; V: TRBV27; CDR3: ASSLSHSGGAGSTDTQY
J: TRBJ2-7; V: TRBV6-1; CDR3: ASSEGQIFYEQY
J: TRBJ2-2; V: TRBV2; CDR3: ASSVGGSNTGELF
J: TRBJ2-6; V: TRBV7-9; CDR3: ASSLLIGGPGANVLT
J: TRBJ2-7; V: TRBV5-4; CDR3: ASSLATSGGAYTYEQY
J: TRBJ1-3; V: TRBV7-6; CDR3: ASSPLPGQISGNTIY
J: TRBJ1-1; V: TRBV11-2; CDR3: ASSLRGPTEAF
J: TRBJ2-1; V: TRBV5-4; CDR3: ASSWETTSVSYNEQF
J: TRBJ2-7; V: TRBV4-1; CDR3: ASSHRTSAIYEQY
J: TRBJ2-3; V: TRBV19; CDR3: ASSTLAGGLDTQY
J: TRBJ2-3; V: TRBV6-4; CDR3: ASSDSASATDTQY
J: TRBJ1-2; V: TRBV9; CDR3: ASSVVTESDGYT
J: TRBJ2-1; V: TRBV5-1; CDR3: ASSPTARGYNEQF